The 11 T cell receptor beta chains presented below share a single source sample, sequenced in a study of neoadjuvant anti-PD-1 for oral cavity cancer. The time point was: after neoadjuvant nivolumab, at surgical resection. The repertoire was sequenced with immunoSEQ multiplex PCR; TCRdb's copy has only in-frame clones and lacks some. The sample lists about 14,000 clones, over 70% seen once, with approximately 2.8% in the top ten. The material sequenced was PBMCs, taken after nivolumab (anti-PD-1) treatment. Source of these receptors: a person between 35 and 79 years old with oral cavity squamous cell carcinoma.

The count of this clone is one. V is TRBV10-2 and J is TRBJ2-1; 13 bases line up with TRBD2. The CDR3 totals 15 residues. Germline values: CDR1 WSHSY, CDR2 SAAADI. V lost 6 bases to trimming and J lost 7 bases; unmatched junction nucleotides: 6. The CDR3 DNA sequence: TGCGCCAGCAGCACCGGGACTAGCGGGATGAATGAGCAGTTCTTC. Protein sequence: CASSTGTSGMNEQFF.

The rearrangement links TRBV30 to TRBJ1-3; tentatively, D is TRBD1 (5 bases). CDR3 length: 14 residues. The germline V gene has CDR1 GTSNPN and CDR2 SVGIG (reference sequence). Trimming removed 2 bases at V and 7 bases at J, with 15 bases between. The CDR3 DNA follows: TGTGCCTGGAGTTTCACCATTGAGGGGAACACCATATATTTT. Protein sequence: CAWSFTIEGNTIYF.

The chain recombines TRBV6-5 with TRBJ1-1; a possible D gene is TRBD1 (6 bases). Germline V CDR1 and CDR2: MNHEY, SVGAGI. The CDR3 totals 13 residues. V lost 5 bases, J lost 2 bases, and 9 bases lay in between. The CDR3 region has the DNA TGTGCCAGCAGTCGTGGGGGCAACACTGAAGCTTTCTTT. This codes for CASSRGGNTEAFF.

The chain is built from TRBV19 and TRBJ2-1, with D perhaps TRBD2 (5 bases). The CDR3 sequence is 15 residues long. Trimming left V 3 bases short and J 2 bases short, with 11 bases between. Germline assignment: CDR1 LNHDA and CDR2 SQIVND (reference sequence). The CDR3 nucleotides are TGTGCCAGTAGTATGAGGAGGACCACCTACAATGAGCAGTTCTTC. Translating it yields CASSMRRTTYNEQFF.

V and J are TRBV28 and TRBJ1-2, with D hard to call. The germline V and J ends were trimmed by 3 bases and 8 bases, with 13 bases remaining between them. The CDR3 runs to 13 residues. Germline lookup yields CDR1 MDHEN and CDR2 SYDVKM. CDR3 nucleotide sequence: TGTGCCAGCAGTTTCCGCCTGGAGAGCGGCTACACCTTC. This translates into CASSFRLESGYTF.

V gene TRBV19 combines with J gene TRBJ1-1; D possibly corresponds to TRBD1 (6 bases). V lost 7 bases, J lost 4 bases, and 13 bases lay in between. From germline, CDR1 is LNHDA and CDR2 SQIVND (reference sequence). This CDR3 region has 13 residues. In DNA form, the CDR3 reads TGTGCCAGTACCCTCGTAGGGGGCACTGAAGCTTTCTTT. Its protein is CASTLVGGTEAFF.

The rearrangement links TRBV6-4 to TRBJ2-3; 10 bases match TRBD1. V trimming: 2 bases; J trimming: 1 base; junction bases outside the gene matches: 0. CDR1 and CDR2 (germline): MRHNA, SNTAGT. The CDR3 contains 15 residues. CDR3 amino acids: CASSDGTGGTDTQYF. The CDR3 DNA sequence: TGTGCCAGCAGTGACGGGACAGGGGGCACAGATACGCAGTATTTT.

The chain employs TRBV7-8 and TRBJ1-4; a weak D match, TRBD1 (5 bases). Germline V CDR1 and CDR2: SGHVS, FQNEAQ. CDR3 length: 15 residues. Trimming removed 7 bases from V and 0 bases from J, with 12 bases in between. CDR3 loop: CASTGGASTNEKLFF. The CDR3 DNA reads as TGTGCCAGCACCGGTGGGGCTTCAACTAATGAAAAACTGTTTTTT.

The chain carries TRBV30 and TRBJ1-3; D perhaps matches TRBD1 (6 bases). The CDR3 totals 16 residues. V gave up 2 bases and J gave up 3 bases, with 17 bases separating them. Germline V gene data show CDR1 as GTSNPN and CDR2 as SVGIG (reference sequence). DNA of the CDR3: TGTGCCTGGAGTTTGACCAGGGGAGGTGGTGGAAACACCATATATTTT. As protein: CAWSLTRGGGGNTIYF.

In this sample, this clone turned up a few times. The rearrangement links TRBV10-3 to TRBJ2-7; 7 bases fit TRBD1. The germline V gene has CDR1 ENHRY and CDR2 SYGVKD. V was pared by 10 bases and J by 1 base, with 10 bases of the junction left unmatched. This CDR3 has 14 residues. The CDR3 loop reads CATGGIRGSYEQYF. The DNA for the CDR3 is TGTGCCACCGGCGGAATCAGGGGGTCCTACGAGCAGTACTTC.

This clone is medium-sized by share. The J gene is TRBJ1-5, the V gene TRBV15; D uncertain. This CDR3 is built from 14 residues. CDR1 LNHNV and CDR2 YYDKDF come from the germline V gene (reference sequence). V lost 5 bases to trimming and J lost 6 bases, with 14 bases between them. This CDR3 reads CATSGLRDGQPQHF. The DNA for the CDR3 is TGTGCCACCAGCGGATTACGGGATGGTCAGCCCCAGCATTTT.